These 27 T cell receptor beta chains were all obtained from the same sample, sequenced in a study of cytomegalovirus exposure and HLA in healthy donors. PCR was performed using 60 Vbeta and 13 Jbeta primers. Here immunoSEQ multiplex PCR was the method, and the copy in TCRdb shows in-frame clones only, minus some. The sample holds about 180,000 clones, almost 80% seen once. Sequencing input: PBMCs. The receptor set was obtained from a young man in good health and CMV-seronegative.

This chain uses TRBV2 with TRBJ1-1, with TRBD1 matching over 7 bases. CDR1 is SNHLY, CDR2 FYNNEI, per germline. This CDR3 is built from 14 residues. V lost 4 bases and J lost 0; bases outside the gene matches: 2. The CDR3 nucleotides are TGTGCCAGCAGTGGGGACAGACTGAACACTGAAGCTTTCTTT. This encodes CASSGDRLNTEAFF.

V gene TRBV2 combines with J gene TRBJ2-2; 9 bases map to TRBD1. V lost 3 bases to trimming and J lost 4 bases; unmatched junction nucleotides: 18. Germline CDR1 and CDR2: SNHLY and FYNNEI. The CDR3 has 20 amino acids. The CDR3 nucleotides read TGTGCCAGCAGTGATAGTTTTAATTTTGGGACAGGGTGGTCCACCGGGGAGCTGTTTTTT. This codes for CASSDSFNFGTGWSTGELFF. The entire variable domain, with the rest obtained from reference TRBV2 and TRBJ2-2, is as follows: EPEVTQTPSHQVTQMGQEVILRCVPISNHLYFYWYRQILGQKVEFLVSFYNNEISEKSEIFDDQFSVERPDGSNFTLKIRSTKLEDSAMYFCASSDSFNFGTGWSTGELFFGEGSRLTVL.

The rearrangement links TRBV30 to TRBJ2-5; 10 bases are shared with TRBD1. The end of the DNA fits TRBJ2-7 better, so the J call may be wrong. Germline CDR1 reads GTSNPN; CDR2 reads SVGIG (reference sequence). The CDR3 covers 15 residues. For the CDR3, the DNA is TGTGCCTGGAGTGTTAGACAGGGGGCTTGGGACGAGCAGTACTTC. This codes for CAWSVRQGAWDEQYF.

The CDR3 sequence: CASSEGSGNTGELFF. CDR3 sequence (DNA): TGCGCCAGCAGTGAGGGTAGCGGTAACACCGGGGAGCTGTTTTTT. The chain links TRBV10-1 to TRBJ2-2, with D possibly TRBD2 on 6 matching bases. Germline assignment: CDR1 WNHNN and CDR2 SYGVQD (reference sequence). The CDR3 has 15 residues. The germline V and J ends were trimmed by 2 bases and 2 bases, with 9 bases remaining between them.

The chain links TRBV7-2 to TRBJ2-3; TRBD2 matches at 8 bases. CDR3 length: 13 amino acids. The germline V gene has CDR1 SGHTA and CDR2 FQGNSA. Unmatched junction bases numbered 4, after V lost 6 bases and J lost 5 bases. The CDR3: CASRSGGVDTQYF. CDR3 sequence (DNA): TGTGCCAGCAGATCGGGAGGGGTAGATACGCAGTATTTT.

The chain joins TRBV27 to TRBJ2-1, with no clear D. CDR3 length: 16 amino acids. V shed 3 bases and J shed 3 bases, with 15 bases lying between them. The germline V gene encodes CDR1 MNHEY and CDR2 SMNVEV (reference sequence). CDR3 in amino acids: CASSLVPTPGYNEQFF. The CDR3 region has the DNA TGTGCCAGCAGTTTGGTCCCCACCCCGGGCTACAATGAGCAGTTCTTC.

The chain employs TRBV30 and TRBJ2-7, with D perhaps matching TRBD1 (6 bases). The germline V and J ends were trimmed by 4 bases and 1 base, with 8 bases remaining between them. The CDR3 is 12 residues long. The germline V gene encodes CDR1 GTSNPN and CDR2 SVGIG (reference sequence). CDR3 in amino acids: CAWKDSSYEQYF. The CDR3 coding sequence is TGTGCCTGGAAGGACAGTTCCTACGAGCAGTACTTC.

Comment on this clone: In this CDR3 the conserved last residue, phenylalanine or tryptophan, is missing, so a read error is likely. It is unclear where the CDR3 begins or ends on the DNA, so no DNA is shown, and the CDR3 is as TCRdb lists it. The chain combines TRBV4-3 with TRBJ2-7; the table's D call TRBD2 went unverified against the DNA. The CDR3 comprises 11 residues, both ends counted. Germline V gives CDR1 LGHNA, CDR2 YSLEER. The CDR3 loop is CASSQGSGVRD.

The chain combines TRBV10-1 with TRBJ2-7; 10 bases fit TRBD1. V shed 6 bases and J 4 bases; nucleotides not matched to a gene: 18. CDR1 and CDR2 from the germline V gene are WNHNN and SYGVQD (reference sequence). The CDR3 sequence is 18 residues long. CDR3 nucleotide sequence: TGCGCCAGCAGCGACAACCGGGCCGGGACAGGGGTCATATACGAGCAGTACTTC. Translation: CASSDNRAGTGVIYEQYF.

This chain links TRBV7-9 with TRBJ2-5, with D uncertain. The DNA end is a closer match to TRBJ2-7, so the J assignment may be wrong. Germline lookup yields CDR1 SEHNR and CDR2 FQNEAQ (reference sequence). The CDR3 runs to 10 residues. As DNA, the CDR3 is TGTGCCAGCAGCTCCTACGAGCAGTACTTC. Its protein product is CASSSYEQYF.

In its sample, this clone was seen once. The rearrangement joins TRBV4-1 to TRBJ2-3; no clear D gene. The CDR3 contains 14 residues. Germline CDR1 is MGHRA and CDR2 is YSYEKL. Trimming took 0 bases from V and 6 from J, leaving 10 bases between them. CDR3 DNA sequence: TGCGCCAGCAGCCAAGATTCCCCCGGGGATACGCAGTATTTT. This gives the protein CASSQDSPGDTQYF.

This chain uses TRBV7-9 with TRBJ1-6, with 9 bases that match TRBD1. V dropped 2 bases and J dropped 7; count of bases not matched to a gene: 3. CDR1 is SEHNR and CDR2 is FQNEAQ in the germline V gene (reference sequence). CDR3 length equals 15 residues. The CDR3 DNA follows: TGTGCCAGCAGCTTATCGGGACAGGGAAATTCACCCCTCCACTTT. It yields the protein CASSLSGQGNSPLHF.

J is TRBJ2-7 and V is TRBV28; 8 bases fit TRBD2. The germline V gene encodes CDR1 MDHEN and CDR2 SYDVKM. V gave up 5 bases and J gave up 3 bases; unmatched junction bases: 3. This CDR3 comprises 13 residues. The CDR3 loop reads CASSPGGGYEQYF. The CDR3 DNA reads TGTGCCAGCAGTCCCGGGGGGGGCTACGAGCAGTACTTC.

Regarding this clone: Within the sample, other DNA sequences also encode this same CDR3. The rearrangement joins TRBV28 to TRBJ2-7, with D unclear. Germline V gene data show CDR1 as MDHEN and CDR2 as SYDVKM. With 4 bases removed from V and 0 bases from J, the gap between germline ends came to 4 bases. This CDR3 is built from 12 residues. The CDR3 DNA follows: TGTGCCAGCAGTTCTAGCTCCTACGAGCAGTACTTC. Translated: CASSSSSYEQYF.

The chain couples TRBV6-5 to TRBJ2-7; 8 positions match TRBD2. The CDR3 is 16 residues long. V shed 0 bases and J 1 base; nucleotides not matched to a gene: 5. Germline lookup yields CDR1 MNHEY and CDR2 SVGAGI. DNA of the CDR3: TGTGCCAGCAGTTACTCCCCGCGGGAGGTTTCCTACGAGCAGTACTTC. Its translation is CASSYSPREVSYEQYF.

The chain combines TRBV7-9 with TRBJ2-5; 8 positions match TRBD2. CDR3 length equals 19 residues. Germline V gives CDR1 SEHNR, CDR2 FQNEAQ (reference sequence). V lost 2 bases and J lost 0; bases outside the gene matches: 14. The CDR3 reads CASSLLGPSGYPNQETQYF. CDR3 DNA: TGTGCCAGCAGCTTACTGGGCCCTAGCGGGTACCCCAACCAAGAGACCCAGTACTTC.

There are a few counts of this clone. The rearrangement joins TRBV19 to TRBJ2-1; 14 bases align to TRBD2. CDR3 length equals 17 residues. The ends lost 10 bases at V and 0 bases at J; junction bases unmatched: 8. Germline V CDR1 and CDR2: LNHDA, SQIVND (reference sequence). This CDR3 is CATTGTSGGRSYNEQFF. CDR3 in DNA: TGTGCCACTACCGGGACTAGCGGGGGCCGCTCCTACAATGAGCAGTTCTTC.

This chain connects TRBV5-6 to TRBJ2-5; 13 bases are a match to TRBD2. The CDR3 loop spans 17 amino acids. CDR1 and CDR2 (germline): SGHDT, YYEEEE. Losses at the gene ends were 0 bases for V and 1 base for J; bases not matched to a gene: 3. This chain's CDR3 is CASSLAGTSGAQETQYF. CDR3 coding DNA: TGTGCCAGCAGCTTGGCCGGGACTAGCGGGGCCCAAGAGACCCAGTACTTC.

The rearrangement links TRBV9 to TRBJ1-1, with D perhaps matching TRBD1 (5 bases). Germline V gives CDR1 SGDLS, CDR2 YYNGEE. CDR3 length: 13 amino acids. The ends were cut back, 2 bases at V and 4 bases at J, with 9 bases in the middle. CDR3 amino acids: CASSVRTSTEAFF. Here the CDR3 DNA reads TGTGCCAGCAGCGTTCGGACATCCACTGAAGCTTTCTTT.

The chain couples TRBV30 to TRBJ1-4, with D uncertain. Looked up from germline, CDR1 is GTSNPN and CDR2 is SVGIG (reference sequence). This CDR3 is built from 10 residues. V lost 8 bases and J 7 bases, leaving 8 bases between the germline ends. CDR3 residues: CAAKSEKLFF. DNA of the CDR3: TGTGCCGCGAAATCTGAAAAACTGTTTTTT.

The chain recombines TRBV29-1 with TRBJ1-2; 9 nucleotides match TRBD1. Trimming at V came to 6 bases and at J to 6 bases, leaving 8 bases not matched to a gene. Germline-derived CDR1 and CDR2 are SQVTM and ANQGSEA. This CDR3 region has 13 residues. The CDR3: CSVATGTGNGYTF. CDR3 in DNA: TGCAGCGTGGCAACCGGGACAGGGAATGGCTACACCTTC. Filled out from reference TRBV29-1 and TRBJ1-2, the complete variable domain reads SAVISQKPSRDICQRGTSLTIQCQVDSQVTMMFWYRQQPGQSLTLIATANQGSEATYESGFVIDKFPISRPNLTFSTLTVSNMSPEDSSIYLCSVATGTGNGYTFGSGTRLTVV.

This clone occurred a few times. This rearrangement joins TRBV7-2 to TRBJ2-7; D may be TRBD2 (5 bases). V shed 5 bases and J shed 6 bases, with 17 bases lying between them. The V gene's germline CDR1 is SGHTA and CDR2 FQGNSA. CDR3 length: 14 residues. In DNA form, the CDR3 reads TGTGCCAGCAGCCGACTACGGACGGACGTCGAGCAGTACTTC. Its translation: CASSRLRTDVEQYF.

The gene calls are TRBV11-1 and TRBJ2-7; D might be TRBD2 (5 bases). The V and J ends lost 6 bases and 9 bases respectively, with 27 bases between them. CDR1 SGHAT and CDR2 FQDESV come from the germline V gene (reference sequence). The CDR3 has 16 amino acids. CDR3 protein: CASRTPWTYTGLRQYF. In nucleotides, the CDR3 is TGTGCCAGCAGAACACCCTGGACGTACACGGGGTTGCGGCAGTACTTC.

The chain is built from TRBV4-3 and TRBJ2-1, with a weak D call TRBD1 (6 bases). Germline CDR1 LGHNA, CDR2 YSLEER. The CDR3 has 16 amino acids. Trimming removed 4 bases from V and 4 bases from J, with 17 bases in between. The CDR3 loop reads CASSRDPGTLYNEQFF. The CDR3 DNA follows: TGCGCCAGCAGCCGAGACCCCGGGACACTTTACAATGAGCAGTTCTTC.

CDR3 protein: CASSLGQGWTDEQFF. The DNA of the CDR3 is TGCGCCAGCAGCTTAGGACAGGGGTGGACGGATGAGCAGTTCTTC. This rearrangement joins TRBV5-1 to TRBJ2-1, with 9 bases identical to TRBD1. The germline V gene has CDR1 SGHRS and CDR2 YFSETQ. This CDR3 is built from 15 residues. Trimming cost V 2 bases and J 8 bases; bases outside gene matches: 8.

V usage is TRBV13 and J usage is TRBJ1-2; maybe TRBD1 (5 bases). Trimming took off 1 base at V and 7 bases at J, with 10 bases between the two ends. Germline V lookup: CDR1 PRHDT, CDR2 FYEKMQ (reference sequence). The CDR3 length is 13 residues. DNA for the CDR3: TGTGCCAGCAGCTTAGTACAGGTTGGTGGCTACACCTTC. The encoded protein is CASSLVQVGGYTF. Supplemented by reference TRBV13 and TRBJ1-2, the full variable domain reads AAGVIQSPRHLIKEKRETATLKCYPIPRHDTVYWYQQGPGQDPQFLISFYEKMQSDKGSIPDRFSAQQFSDYHSELNMSSLELGDSALYFCASSLVQVGGYTFGSGTRLTVV.

V and J are TRBV2 and TRBJ1-4; the match to TRBD1 covers 7 bases. The V segment lost 3 bases and the J segment 8 bases; nucleotides outside the gene matches: 3. Germline CDR1 reads SNHLY; CDR2 reads FYNNEI. The CDR3 extends over 13 amino acids. The CDR3 DNA follows: TGTGCCAGCAGTGAGACAGGGACGGAAAAACTGTTTTTT. Its translation is CASSETGTEKLFF.